What follows are 27 T cell receptor beta chains derived from one specimen sequenced in a study of Tregs in tolerant kidney transplant recipients. Data came from immunoSEQ multiplex PCR; TCRdb stores just in-frame clones and leaves some out. This table holds about 110,000 clones, 90% found once. Sample: CD4+ T cells from blood, taken before the transplant. The receptors stem from a human donor who received a combined kidney and bone marrow transplant.

The V call is TRBV6-5, the J call TRBJ2-3, with 10 nucleotides matching TRBD2. Germline V lookup: CDR1 MNHEY, CDR2 SVGAGI. The CDR3 sequence is 15 residues long. The V gene end was trimmed by 4 bases and the J gene end by 5 bases; junction bases not matched to a gene: 6. The CDR3 is CASSSSGGAGDTQYF. In DNA, the CDR3 is TGTGCCAGCAGTTCCAGCGGGGGGGCAGGAGATACGCAGTATTTT.

The chain uses TRBV9 and TRBJ2-1; D is ambiguous. CDR1 and CDR2 from the germline V gene are SGDLS and YYNGEE. The CDR3 length is 13 residues. V was cut by 3 bases and J by 4 bases, with 8 bases left in between. The CDR3 spells CASSGGAYNEQFF. In DNA form, the CDR3 reads TGTGCCAGCAGCGGTGGAGCTTACAATGAGCAGTTCTTC.

V is TRBV19 and J is TRBJ1-2; no definite D call. CDR1 is LNHDA, CDR2 SQIVND, per germline (reference sequence). Trimming shortened V by 5 bases and J by 4 bases, and 17 bases separated the two germline ends. This CDR3 has 15 residues. The CDR3 region has the DNA TGTGCCAGTAGTGGCGCAGGCGCAAAATCCTATGGCTACACCTTC. It is translated as CASSGAGAKSYGYTF.

The chain couples TRBV5-4 to TRBJ2-2, with 9 bases lining up with TRBD2. CDR3 length: 16 amino acids. The junction had 5 bases not matched to a gene; V was cut back by 4 bases and J by 1 base. CDR1 is SGHNT, CDR2 YYREEE, per germline (reference sequence). This CDR3 is CASSIASGMNTGELFF. The CDR3 DNA reads TGTGCCAGCAGCATCGCTAGCGGGATGAACACCGGGGAGCTGTTTTTT.

The rearrangement joins TRBV7-9 to TRBJ1-5, with D unclear. V lost 2 bases and J lost 5, with 16 bases in between. This CDR3 comprises 16 residues. CDR1 is SEHNR and CDR2 is FQNEAQ in the germline V gene (reference sequence). In nucleotides, the CDR3 is TGTGCCAGCAGCTTAATCTTGCTTAGGGAGGATCAGCCCCAGCATTTT. Translation gives CASSLILLREDQPQHF.

The chain links TRBV20-1 to TRBJ1-2; D possibly corresponds to TRBD1 (6 bases). The germline V gene has CDR1 DFQATT and CDR2 SNEGSKA (reference sequence). This CDR3 comprises 11 residues. Trimming stripped 6 bases from V and 8 bases from J, with 13 bases between. The CDR3 loop is CSATGPPGYTF. The DNA for the CDR3 is TGCAGTGCCACAGGGCCGCCGGGCTACACCTTC.

The rearrangement joins TRBV28 to TRBJ1-1, with a possible D match to TRBD1 (5 bases). The germline V gene encodes CDR1 MDHEN and CDR2 SYDVKM. The ends were cut back, 6 bases at V and 4 bases at J, with 12 bases in the middle. The CDR3 is 13 residues long. This CDR3 reads CASRGGVGTEAFF. DNA of the CDR3: TGTGCCAGCAGGGGAGGGGTCGGCACTGAAGCTTTCTTT.

This clone was seen a single time. The V call is TRBV21-1, the J call TRBJ2-1; TRBD2 reflects the table's D call only, with no check against the DNA. TRBV21-1 counts as a pseudogene. CDR3 length: 14 residues. CDR3 protein: CASRPRGTVNEQFF. CDR3 nucleotide sequence: TGTGCCAGCAGGCCCCGGGGGACTGTCAATGAGCAGTTCTTC.

The chain employs TRBV5-6 and TRBJ2-3; no clear D gene. Trimming left V 0 bases short and J 3 bases short, with 8 bases between. The CDR3 is 14 residues long. CDR1 is SGHDT and CDR2 is YYEEEE in the germline V gene. This CDR3 reads CASSLVRETDTQYF. In nucleotides, the CDR3 is TGTGCCAGCAGCTTGGTAAGAGAGACAGATACGCAGTATTTT.

The chain has TRBV28 and TRBJ2-3; 8 nucleotides line up with TRBD2. Germline V gene data show CDR1 as MDHEN and CDR2 as SYDVKM. The V and J ends lost 10 bases and 6 bases, in that order; junction bases with no gene match: 9. The CDR3 contains 13 residues. This chain's CDR3 is CAISLAGPDTQYF. Written as DNA, the CDR3 is TGTGCCATCTCCTTAGCGGGACCTGATACGCAGTATTTT.

This rearrangement joins TRBV5-1 to TRBJ1-1; 7 nucleotides agree with TRBD1. CDR1 is SGHRS, CDR2 YFSETQ, per germline. V lost 4 bases and J lost 4; bases outside the gene matches: 7. The CDR3 sequence is 14 residues long. The CDR3: CASSVQGYVTEAFF. CDR3 nucleotides: TGCGCCAGCAGCGTACAGGGGTACGTCACTGAAGCTTTCTTT.

This chain joins TRBV4-1 and TRBJ1-2, with D maybe TRBD1 (6 bases). CDR3 length equals 15 residues. The V gene lost 1 base and the J gene lost 8 bases, with 17 bases spanning the gap. The germline gives CDR1 MGHRA, CDR2 YSYEKL. The DNA for the CDR3 is TGCGCCAGCAGCCAAGGAAGAGGGGGTATTTTGGGCTACACCTTC. This gives the protein CASSQGRGGILGYTF.

The chain uses TRBV7-9 and TRBJ2-3, with D tentatively TRBD2 (5 bases). Germline CDR1 SEHNR, CDR2 FQNEAQ (reference sequence). V was trimmed by 1 base and J by 6 bases, leaving 20 bases between them. This CDR3 has 17 amino acids. CDR3 sequence: CASSLGQSLRVGDTQYF. Here the CDR3 DNA reads TGTGCCAGCAGCTTAGGCCAGAGTTTGAGGGTCGGGGATACGCAGTATTTT.

This sequence joins TRBV6-6 and TRBJ1-1; TRBD1 agrees at 8 bases. The V gene's germline CDR1 is MNHNY and CDR2 SVGAGI (reference sequence). After removal of 5 bases from V and 4 bases from J, the junction contained 6 bases not matched to a gene. There are 14 residues in the CDR3. CDR3 region: CASSGHRGGTEAFF. The CDR3 nucleotides are TGTGCCAGCAGTGGACACAGGGGGGGCACTGAAGCTTTCTTT.

The chain couples TRBV2 to TRBJ1-2; D is unclear. The CDR3 spans 13 residues. Germline lookup yields CDR1 SNHLY and CDR2 FYNNEI. V lost 3 bases and J lost 3, with 8 bases in between. CDR3 sequence: CASSEEEDYGYTF. The CDR3 DNA follows: TGTGCCAGCAGTGAGGAAGAGGACTATGGCTACACCTTC.

The V gene is TRBV7-2, the J gene TRBJ2-5; a weak D match, TRBD2 (5 bases). CDR3 length: 13 amino acids. The germline V and J ends were trimmed by 8 bases and 2 bases, with 12 bases remaining between them. The germline CDR1 and CDR2 sequences are SGHTA and FQGNSA. CDR3 loop: CASRDNAQETQYF. In DNA form, the CDR3 reads TGTGCCAGCCGGGATAATGCTCAAGAGACCCAGTACTTC.

The V and J genes are TRBV12-5 and TRBJ2-6; perhaps TRBD2 as D (6 bases). This CDR3 is built from 19 residues. The V gene lost 2 bases and the J gene lost 7 bases, with 24 bases spanning the gap. Looked up from germline, CDR1 is LGHNT and CDR2 is FRNRAP. CDR3 amino acids: CASGLSGLADSLSANVLTF. The CDR3 DNA reads TGTGCTAGTGGTTTGAGCGGGCTGGCTGACAGTTTGAGTGCCAACGTCCTGACTTTC.

The chain has TRBV5-1 and TRBJ2-6; tentative D call: TRBD1 (5 bases). The CDR3 has 15 amino acids. The germline V and J ends were trimmed by 0 bases and 4 bases, with 8 bases remaining between them. CDR1 is SGHRS and CDR2 is YFSETQ in the germline V gene. DNA of the CDR3: TGCGCCAGCAGCTTGGGGGGCGGCGGGGCCAACGTCCTGACTTTC. It encodes CASSLGGGGANVLTF.

V is TRBV28 and J is TRBJ1-2; D is perhaps TRBD1 (5 bases). CDR1 and CDR2 from the germline V gene are MDHEN and SYDVKM. The CDR3 contains 14 residues. The V end lost 6 bases, the J end lost 5 bases, and 16 bases lay between the germline ends. CDR3 amino acids: CASRGGELVYGYTF. The CDR3 DNA reads as TGTGCCAGCAGGGGAGGGGAGCTCGTTTATGGCTACACCTTC.

This clone was detected once. The chain recombines TRBV7-8 with TRBJ2-7; a weak D match, TRBD2 (6 bases). The ends were cut back, 5 bases at V and 3 bases at J, with 14 bases in the middle. CDR3 length equals 14 residues. The germline gives CDR1 SGHVS, CDR2 FQNEAQ. The CDR3 loop is CASSLSQGGYEQYF. In DNA form, the CDR3 reads TGTGCCAGCAGCCTCAGCCAGGGAGGCTACGAGCAGTACTTC.

In this sample, this clone turned up a few times. The chain carries TRBV7-9 and TRBJ2-7; D ambiguous. Per germline, CDR1 SEHNR and CDR2 FQNEAQ (reference sequence). This CDR3 is built from 14 residues. Trimming took 2 bases from V and 0 from J, leaving 8 bases between them. CDR3 sequence reads: CASSLSVSSYEQYF. The CDR3 region has the DNA TGTGCCAGCAGCTTATCGGTGAGCTCCTACGAGCAGTACTTC.

The chain joins TRBV5-5 to TRBJ2-5, with D unclear. V lost 4 bases to trimming and J lost 3 bases, with 4 bases between them. Germline V gene data show CDR1 as SGHKS and CDR2 as YYEKEE (reference sequence). The CDR3 sequence is 11 residues long. CDR3: CASSPEETQYF. In DNA, the CDR3 is TGTGCCAGCAGCCCCGAAGAGACCCAGTACTTC.

This chain joins TRBV29-1 and TRBJ2-3; TRBD2 is a possible D gene (5 bases). V was cut by 7 bases and J by 5 bases, with 13 bases left in between. The germline CDR1 and CDR2 sequences are SQVTM and ANQGSEA. This CDR3 is built from 12 residues. CDR3 sequence: CSASRGRDTQYF. CDR3 bases: TGCAGCGCCTCCCGGGGTAGAGATACGCAGTATTTT.

The genes are TRBV4-3 and TRBJ1-1; the D is unclear. The V end was cut by 4 bases, the J end by 1 base, with 16 bases between. There are 16 residues in the CDR3. Germline V gives CDR1 LGHNA, CDR2 YSLEER. CDR3 DNA sequence: TGCGCCAGCAGCCCCGACGGGATCTCTCAGAACACTGAAGCTTTCTTT. The encoded protein is CASSPDGISQNTEAFF.

The V gene is TRBV19, the J gene TRBJ1-2; 8 positions match TRBD1. This CDR3 has 17 residues. CDR1 is LNHDA and CDR2 is SQIVND in the germline V gene (reference sequence). Trimming at V came to 0 bases and at J to 3 bases, leaving 9 bases not matched to a gene. The CDR3 DNA reads as TGTGCCAGTAGTATAGATCTTGGGACAGGTGGTTACTATGGCTACACCTTC. It translates to CASSIDLGTGGYYGYTF.

The rearrangement uses TRBV6-6 and TRBJ2-5; 8 bases are shared with TRBD2. CDR1 is MNHNY and CDR2 is SVGAGI in the germline V gene (reference sequence). The CDR3 covers 16 residues. Trimming removed 2 bases from V and 6 bases from J; junction bases left unmatched: 11. CDR3 in amino acids: CASSYPSGGALKTQYF. The CDR3 bases are TGTGCCAGCAGTTACCCCTCCGGGGGGGCCCTGAAGACCCAGTACTTC.

The V gene is TRBV30, the J gene TRBJ2-7; D ambiguous. V was trimmed by 1 base and J by 3 bases, leaving 7 bases between them. The CDR3 spans 12 residues. CDR1 GTSNPN and CDR2 SVGIG come from the germline V gene (reference sequence). The CDR3: CAWSDSFYEQYF. In nucleotides, the CDR3 is TGTGCCTGGAGTGATAGCTTCTACGAGCAGTACTTC.